This note documents a single TCR beta chain sequence. This CDR3 is 21 amino acids long. In the study's own analysis: Quantification of nucleated cells was approximated via reference gene primer amplification. Produced via immunoSEQ multiplex PCR; TCRdb's table is partial and in-frame only. The V and J calls and clone size were taken over from that table, and D and trimming were inferred from the DNA. The data show 450,000 or so clones, about 87% seen once. One Seattle source followed patients from active infection through their disease course. This specimen belongs to a study of blood T cell repertoires in COVID-19. Overall study context: From the United States, Italy and Spain came samples of acute and convalescent COVID-19. From T cells, B-cell-depleted T cells, or PBMCs came the material, which was cDNA or gDNA.

This TCR was recovered from a young man with COVID-19, enrolled during active disease. The chain links TRBV21-1 to TRBJ2-3; the table's D gene call, TRBD1, was not cross checked with the DNA. TRBV21-1 is tagged as a pseudogene. Input material: peripheral blood. CDR3 region: CASSNDPQGEEVDVLTDTQYF. As DNA, the CDR3 is TGTGCCAGCAGCAACGACCCTCAGGGGGAGGAAGTAGATGTCCTGACAGATACGCAGTATTTT.